One sample yielded the 9 T cell receptor beta chains listed below, sequenced in a study of blood T cells in healthy people across ages (dated by TCRdb to between 2014 and 2017). Libraries were made using 5' RACE. Sequencing took place on an Illumina HiSeq 2500. The second PCR ran for roughly 7 to 11 cycles and used a J-beta primer mix along with a sample-barcoded 5' primer. Using fastp trimming at Q25 and MiXCR clonotype assembly, TCRdb reanalyzed the public sequencing data and kept in-frame beta chains. Entries that share a CDR3 protein sequence are merged under the most common genes and DNA. The sample has 850,000 to 1,300,000 distinct CDR3 sequences on record, under 45% of them singletons. Over 15% of the sample rests with the top ten. Sequenced sample: blood. Receptors originate from a woman aged 60 to 75 in good health.

This chain links TRBV9 with TRBJ2-1; weak D call: TRBD2 (6 bases). Germline lookup yields CDR1 SGDLS and CDR2 YYNGEE. CDR3 length: 16 residues. Trimming shortened V by 0 bases and J by 7 bases, and 17 bases separated the two germline ends. The CDR3 protein is CASSVDLGGVSNEQFF. In DNA form, the CDR3 reads TGTGCCAGCAGCGTAGATTTGGGGGGAGTGAGTAATGAGCAGTTCTTC.

The chain links TRBV5-5 to TRBJ2-2, with D hard to call. The germline V gene has CDR1 SGHKS and CDR2 YYEKEE (reference sequence). This CDR3 is 15 amino acids long. The V end was cut by 3 bases, the J end by 0 bases, with 9 bases between. The CDR3 DNA reads TGTGCCAGCAGCTCTCAGGCGGCGAACACCGGGGAGCTGTTTTTT. Translation: CASSSQAANTGELFF.

This clonotype was seen only once. CDR3: CASSLGLQMDEQFF. The CDR3 region has the DNA TGTGCCAGCAGCTTAGGCCTCCAGATGGATGAGCAGTTCTTC. V usage is TRBV13 and J usage is TRBJ2-1; D not resolved. The CDR3 extends over 14 amino acids. With 0 bases removed from V and 8 bases from J, the gap between germline ends came to 11 bases. Germline V gene data show CDR1 as PRHDT and CDR2 as FYEKMQ (reference sequence).

The V gene is TRBV19, the J gene TRBJ1-2; perhaps TRBD1 as D (5 bases). The V gene's germline CDR1 is LNHDA and CDR2 SQIVND (reference sequence). Trimming removed 5 bases at V and 7 bases at J, with 20 bases between. The CDR3 sequence is 15 residues long. The CDR3 loop is CASSSGAGHRVGYTF. CDR3 DNA sequence: TGTGCCAGTAGTTCCGGAGCAGGGCATCGGGTTGGCTACACCTTC.

The sample holds a few counts of this clonotype. This rearrangement joins TRBV25-1 to TRBJ2-7, with TRBD2 matching over 15 bases. This CDR3 region has 15 residues. V trimming: 4 bases; J trimming: 5 bases; junction bases outside the gene matches: 3. Germline V gene data show CDR1 as MGHDK and CDR2 as SYGVNS. The DNA of the CDR3 is TGTGCCAGCAGTGTCCGGACTAGCGGGAGGGACGAGCAGTACTTC. Its protein is CASSVRTSGRDEQYF.

This clonotype was seen only a few times. The rearrangement joins TRBV10-3 to TRBJ1-2; 7 bases are a match to TRBD1. The V segment lost 9 bases and the J segment 4 bases; nucleotides outside the gene matches: 2. The CDR3 has 11 amino acids. Germline CDR1 ENHRY, CDR2 SYGVKD. The CDR3 nucleotides are TGTGCCATGGGACAGAGCTATGGCTACACCTTC. As protein: CAMGQSYGYTF.

In its sample, this clonotype was seen a few times. The rearrangement uses TRBV3-1 and TRBJ2-7; 14 bases agree with TRBD2. The CDR3 extends over 17 amino acids. Germline V gene lookup returns CDR1 LGHDT and CDR2 YNNKEL (reference sequence). V lost 4 bases, J lost 5 bases, and 10 bases stayed unmatched. The CDR3 loop reads CASSPSRGLAGVHEQYF. The CDR3 nucleotides are TGTGCCAGCAGCCCCTCCCGGGGACTAGCGGGAGTTCACGAGCAGTACTTC.

This rearrangement joins TRBV25-1 to TRBJ2-3; D might be TRBD2 (6 bases). There are 14 residues in the CDR3. Germline loops: CDR1 MGHDK, CDR2 SYGVNS. The DNA for the CDR3 is TGTGCGACTAGTCGGGGCCATAGCACAGATACGCAGTATTTT. It specifies CATSRGHSTDTQYF.

J is TRBJ1-1 and V is TRBV29-1; 8 bases line up with TRBD1. Germline assignment: CDR1 SQVTM and CDR2 ANQGSEA. The CDR3 length is 13 residues. With V trimmed by 7 bases and J by 5 bases, 9 bases remained unmatched. The CDR3 DNA reads as TGCAGCGCCCCGGACAGGGTAGGAACTGAAGCTTTCTTT. It is translated as CSAPDRVGTEAFF.